Below are 20 T cell receptor beta chains sequenced from a single sample in a study of blood T cell repertoires in COVID-19. Here immunoSEQ multiplex PCR was the method, and the copy in TCRdb shows in-frame clones only, minus some. The sample shows 200,000 to 250,000 clones, about 86% of them seen only once. Specimen: peripheral blood. The receptor source for this set is a man between 18 and 35 years old with active or convalescent COVID-19.

This clone is classed as large. CDR3 coding DNA: TGTGCCAGCTCACCGGAGGGGCGGGAGTTAACGTACGAGCAGTACTTC. Amino acid sequence: CASSPEGRELTYEQYF. The chain links TRBV18 to TRBJ2-7, with 7 bases aligning to TRBD2. There are 16 residues in the CDR3. J gave up 4 bases and V 3 bases, and 12 bases lay outside the gene matches. Germline lookup yields CDR1 KGHSH and CDR2 LQKENI.

In DNA, the CDR3 is TGTGCCAGCAGCCACGGACAGGGCTTTGCCGGGGAGCTGTTTTTT. Translation: CASSHGQGFAGELFF. The chain employs TRBV14 and TRBJ2-2; 8 positions match TRBD1. CDR3 length: 15 residues. V trimming: 3 bases; J trimming: 6 bases; junction bases outside the gene matches: 6. The germline CDR1 and CDR2 sequences are SGHDN and FVKESK.

The chain carries TRBV24-1 and TRBJ2-7; TRBD1 matches at 8 bases. The CDR3 covers 13 residues. V lost 6 bases to trimming and J lost 12 bases; unmatched junction nucleotides: 12. From germline, CDR1 is KGHDR and CDR2 SFDVKD. CDR3 region: CATSQHDRGPRYF. As DNA, the CDR3 is TGTGCCACCAGTCAACACGACAGGGGCCCACGGTACTTC.

V is TRBV12-3 or TRBV12-4 and J is TRBJ1-2; D unresolved. This CDR3 is 12 amino acids long. V was clipped by 8 bases and J by 4 bases, with 11 bases between them. The CDR3: CASSDFVYGYTF. In DNA form, the CDR3 reads TGTGCCAGCTCAGACTTCGTCTATGGCTACACCTTC.

V gene TRBV9 combines with J gene TRBJ2-2, with TRBD1 matching over 8 bases. This CDR3 is 14 amino acids long. The V and J ends lost 3 bases and 8 bases, in that order; junction bases with no gene match: 6. The germline gives CDR1 SGDLS, CDR2 YYNGEE. CDR3 protein: CASSAGQAGGELFF. DNA for the CDR3: TGTGCCAGCAGCGCGGGACAGGCCGGGGGGGAGCTGTTTTTT.

J is TRBJ2-6 and V is TRBV5-5; 7 bases align to TRBD1. With V trimmed by 4 bases and J by 7 bases, 5 bases remained unmatched. The CDR3 extends over 14 amino acids. Germline-derived CDR1 and CDR2 are SGHKS and YYEKEE (reference sequence). The CDR3 region has the DNA TGTGCCAGCAGCACCGGACAGGACGCCAACGTCCTGACTTTC. This encodes CASSTGQDANVLTF. The full variable domain, its missing parts supplied by reference TRBV5-5 and TRBJ2-6, is DAGVTQSPTHLIKTRGQQVTLRCSPISGHKSVSWYQQVLGQGPQFIFQYYEKEERGRGNFPDRFSARQFPNYSSELNVNALLLGDSALYLCASSTGQDANVLTFGAGSRLTVL.

The chain is built from TRBV19 and TRBJ2-7, with 12 positions matching TRBD1. Germline assignment: CDR1 LNHDA and CDR2 SQIVND (reference sequence). There are 13 residues in the CDR3. V was clipped by 4 bases and J by 8 bases; unmatched bases: 3. DNA of the CDR3: TGTGCCAGTAGTACGGGACAGGGGGCGCAGCAGTACTTC. This encodes CASSTGQGAQQYF. Variable domain in full (rest from reference TRBV19 and TRBJ2-7): DGGITQSPKYLFRKEGQNVTLSCEQNLNHDAMYWYRQDPGQGLRLIYYSQIVNDFQKGDIAEGYSVSREKKESFPLTVTSAQKNPTAFYLCASSTGQGAQQYFGPGTRLTVT.

The chain has TRBV4-3 and TRBJ2-2; 11 bases agree with TRBD1. V was clipped by 8 bases and J by 7 bases; unmatched bases: 9. CDR1 is LGHNA, CDR2 YSLEER, per germline. There are 15 residues in the CDR3. The CDR3 DNA is TGCGCCAGCTCACCGGGACAGGGGGTCGGCGGGGAGCTGTTTTTT. It yields the protein CASSPGQGVGGELFF.

V usage is TRBV30 and J usage is TRBJ2-1; D not resolved. With 2 bases removed from V and 2 bases from J, the gap between germline ends came to 7 bases. This CDR3 has 13 amino acids. Germline values: CDR1 GTSNPN, CDR2 SVGIG (reference sequence). This chain's CDR3 is CAWSPRPYNEQFF. Here the CDR3 DNA reads TGTGCCTGGAGTCCGCGGCCCTACAATGAGCAGTTCTTC.

This chain connects TRBV5-6 to TRBJ1-1, with D perhaps TRBD1 (6 bases). In germline, CDR1 is SGHDT, CDR2 YYEEEE. The CDR3 runs to 15 residues. With 2 bases removed from V and 1 base from J, the gap between germline ends came to 12 bases. CDR3 region: CASSFIPTGNTEAFF. The CDR3 coding sequence is TGTGCCAGCAGCTTCATCCCGACAGGGAACACTGAAGCTTTCTTT.

The chain combines TRBV4-2 with TRBJ2-6, with a possible D match to TRBD1 (6 bases). The V and J ends lost 0 bases and 0 bases respectively, with 6 bases between them. This CDR3 has 16 amino acids. CDR1 is LGHNA, CDR2 YNFKEQ, per germline. The CDR3 sequence: CASSQEQGSGANVLTF. The DNA of the CDR3 is TGTGCCAGCAGCCAAGAACAGGGCTCTGGGGCCAACGTCCTGACTTTC.

The chain joins TRBV29-1 to TRBJ1-1; 7 bases agree with TRBD1. Trimming took 7 bases from V and 2 from J; bases not matched to a gene: 7. The CDR3 covers 13 residues. Germline CDR1 and CDR2: SQVTM and ANQGSEA. CDR3 residues: CSARGWRNTEAFF. CDR3 bases: TGCAGCGCCAGGGGGTGGCGTAACACTGAAGCTTTCTTT.

V gene TRBV5-1 combines with J gene TRBJ2-5; 11 nucleotides line up with TRBD2. The CDR3 has 17 amino acids. Germline V CDR1 and CDR2: SGHRS, YFSETQ. The V segment lost 5 bases and the J segment 1 base; nucleotides outside the gene matches: 10. This CDR3 is CASSRASGRLGQETQYF. CDR3 nucleotides: TGCGCCAGCAGTCGGGCTAGCGGGAGGCTGGGCCAAGAGACCCAGTACTTC.

The V gene is TRBV29-1, the J gene TRBJ2-5; 11 nucleotides agree with TRBD2. The length of the CDR3 is 15 residues. Germline V CDR1 and CDR2: SQVTM, ANQGSEA. The junction had 7 bases not matched to a gene; V was cut back by 6 bases and J by 1 base. As DNA, the CDR3 is TGCAGCGTGACGGGACTAGCGGAAACCCAAGAGACCCAGTACTTC. Its translation is CSVTGLAETQETQYF.

The rearrangement links TRBV5-1 to TRBJ1-2; tentatively, D is TRBD1 (5 bases). Between the trimmed V and J ends, which lost 0 bases and 6 bases, there was a span of 9 bases. The CDR3 extends over 13 amino acids. CDR1 is SGHRS and CDR2 is YFSETQ in the germline V gene. The CDR3 nucleotides are TGCGCCAGCAGCTTGGGCTCGGGGGATGGCTACACCTTC. Translation: CASSLGSGDGYTF.

V and J are TRBV19 and TRBJ1-1, with unresolved D. This CDR3 contains 13 residues. Germline values: CDR1 LNHDA, CDR2 SQIVND (reference sequence). V shed 5 bases and J shed 4 bases, with 11 bases lying between them. CDR3 nucleotides: TGTGCCAGTAGTTATCGGGTTCGCACTGAAGCTTTCTTT. It yields the protein CASSYRVRTEAFF.

The rearrangement links TRBV12-3 or TRBV12-4 to TRBJ1-4, with TRBD1 as a possible D gene (6 bases). V was shortened by 6 bases and J by 7 bases, with 12 bases between the two germline ends. The CDR3 totals 13 residues. CDR3: CASSPQGVEKLFF. CDR3 bases: TGTGCCAGCAGCCCACAGGGTGTTGAAAAACTGTTTTTT.

This clone was recorded a few times. This chain joins TRBV9 and TRBJ1-1; TRBD1 matches at 8 bases. This CDR3 spans 16 amino acids. The germline V gene encodes CDR1 SGDLS and CDR2 YYNGEE. Trimming took 0 bases from V and 2 from J; bases not matched to a gene: 6. CDR3 bases: TGTGCCAGCAGCGTAGGTCCCGGGACAGGAAACACTGAAGCTTTCTTT. This sequence encodes CASSVGPGTGNTEAFF.

This sequence joins TRBV9 and TRBJ1-2; 11 nucleotides align to TRBD1. V was clipped by 4 bases and J by 7 bases; unmatched bases: 9. Germline lookup yields CDR1 SGDLS and CDR2 YYNGEE. CDR3 length: 15 residues. CDR3 sequence (DNA): TGTGCCAGCAGCCCATGGACAGGGGGCGTGGGTGGCTACACCTTC. The encoded protein is CASSPWTGGVGGYTF.

The V call is TRBV5-6, the J call TRBJ2-7, with D maybe TRBD1 (5 bases). The germline V gene has CDR1 SGHDT and CDR2 YYEEEE. The length of the CDR3 is 14 residues. V was cut by 3 bases and J by 8 bases, with 18 bases left in between. The CDR3 region is CASSYGREAFKQYF. The DNA of the CDR3 is TGTGCCAGCAGCTATGGCAGGGAAGCCTTCAAGCAGTACTTC. The full variable domain, completed using reference TRBV5-6 and TRBJ2-7, is DAGVTQSPTHLIKTRGQQVTLRCSPKSGHDTVSWYQQALGQGPQFIFQYYEEEERQRGNFPDRFSGHQFPNYSSELNVNALLLGDSALYLCASSYGREAFKQYFGPGTRLTVT.